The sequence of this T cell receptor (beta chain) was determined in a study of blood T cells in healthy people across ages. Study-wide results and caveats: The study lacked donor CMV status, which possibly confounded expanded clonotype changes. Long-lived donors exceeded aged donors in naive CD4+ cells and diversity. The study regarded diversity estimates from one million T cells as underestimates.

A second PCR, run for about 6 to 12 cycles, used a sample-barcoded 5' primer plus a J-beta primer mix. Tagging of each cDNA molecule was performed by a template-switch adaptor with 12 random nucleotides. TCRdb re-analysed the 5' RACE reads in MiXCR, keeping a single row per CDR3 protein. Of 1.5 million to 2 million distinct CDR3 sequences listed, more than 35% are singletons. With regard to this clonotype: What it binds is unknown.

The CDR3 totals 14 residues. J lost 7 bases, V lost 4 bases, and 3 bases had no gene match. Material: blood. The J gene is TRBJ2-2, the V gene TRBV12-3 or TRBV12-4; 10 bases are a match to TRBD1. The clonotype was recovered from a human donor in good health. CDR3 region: CASSWGTGDGELFF. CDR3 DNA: TGTGCCAGCAGTTGGGGGACAGGGGACGGGGAGCTGTTTTTT.